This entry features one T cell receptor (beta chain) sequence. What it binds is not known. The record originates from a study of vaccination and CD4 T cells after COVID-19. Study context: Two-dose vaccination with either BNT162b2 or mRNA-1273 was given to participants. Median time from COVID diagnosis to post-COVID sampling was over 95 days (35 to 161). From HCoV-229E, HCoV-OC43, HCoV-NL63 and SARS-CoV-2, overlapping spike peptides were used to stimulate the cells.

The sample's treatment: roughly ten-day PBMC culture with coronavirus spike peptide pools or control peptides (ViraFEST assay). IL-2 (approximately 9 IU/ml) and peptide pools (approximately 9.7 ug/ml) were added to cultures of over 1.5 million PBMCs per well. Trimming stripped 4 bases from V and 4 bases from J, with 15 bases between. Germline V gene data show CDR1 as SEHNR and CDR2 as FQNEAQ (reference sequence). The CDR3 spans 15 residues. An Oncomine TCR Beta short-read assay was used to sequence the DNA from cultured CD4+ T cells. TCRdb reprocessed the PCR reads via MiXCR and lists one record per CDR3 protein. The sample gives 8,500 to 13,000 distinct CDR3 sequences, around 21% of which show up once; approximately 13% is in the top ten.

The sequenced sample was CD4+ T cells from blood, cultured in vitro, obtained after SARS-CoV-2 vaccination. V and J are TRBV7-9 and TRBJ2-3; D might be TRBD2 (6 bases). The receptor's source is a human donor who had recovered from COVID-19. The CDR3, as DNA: TGTGCCAGCAGCTCGGGACTCCAACGTCCAGATACGCAGTATTTT. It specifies CASSSGLQRPDTQYF. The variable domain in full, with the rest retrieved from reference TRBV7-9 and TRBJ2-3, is DTGVSQNPRHKITKRGQNVTFRCDPISEHNRLYWYRQTLGQGPEFLTYFQNEAQLEKSRLLSDRFSAERPKGSFSTLEIQRTEQGDSAMYLCASSSGLQRPDTQYFGPGTRLTVL.